The source of this TCR beta chain is a study of CD8 T cells in Susac syndrome. Healthy donors were controls matched for age and sex. The CDR3 covers 12 residues. Germline lookup yields CDR1 DFQATT and CDR2 SNEGSKA (reference sequence). Trimming took off 3 bases at V and 3 bases at J, with 8 bases between the two ends. Random hexamers served to reverse transcribe roughly 0.5 to 1 ug RNA. TCRdb recomputed calls from the immunoSEQ multiplex PCR reads with MiXCR, one row per CDR3 protein. The sample contains about 120,000 distinct CDR3 sequences, 80% to 95% of which appear only once. The specimen sequenced was CD4+ T cells from PBMCs. The chain is built from TRBV20-1 and TRBJ2-5; D uncertain. The receptor's source is a human donor in good health. The CDR3 here is CSARGFEETQYF. Written as DNA, the CDR3 is TGCAGTGCTAGGGGGTTCGAAGAGACCCAGTACTTC.